Listed below are T cell receptor beta chains from one sample, sequenced in a study of Ad26.COV2.S vaccination and SARS-CoV-2 variants. Profiled with immunoSEQ multiplex PCR; TCRdb holds only in-frame clones, not every one. In the table there are 290,000 or so clones, roughly 86% of which are singletons. The source was peripheral blood, collected in a trial of Ad26.COV2.S vaccine versus placebo. The receptors here all came from a person aged 18-60 years who received the Ad26.COV2.S COVID-19 vaccine or a placebo. The CDR3 runs from the conserved cysteine through the conserved F or W. A D gene is named only where the DNA matches it firmly. Rows give clone size only sometimes, using once, few, many, or a class for an expanded clone.

V gene,CDR3 length,clone size,J gene,D gene,CDR3 DNA,CDR3 protein
TRBV7-9,13,-,TRBJ1-1,-,TGTGCCAGCAGCTTCTCGGGGCTTACTGAAGCTTTCTTT,CASSFSGLTEAFF
TRBV5-1,15,-,TRBJ2-1,TRBD1,TGCGCCAGCAGCTTGGAGTGGACAGGGGCGAATGAGCAGTTCTTC,CASSLEWTGANEQFF
TRBV27,15,-,TRBJ2-1,TRBD2,TGTGCCAGCAGTTCTGGACTAGCGGGAGTAAGTGAGCAGTTCTTC,CASSSGLAGVSEQFF
TRBV3-1/TRBV3-2,15,-,TRBJ1-2,TRBD1,TGTGCCAGCAGACCCGGGACAGGGATTTACTATGGCTACACCTTC,CASRPGTGIYYGYTF
TRBV19,12,-,TRBJ1-2,-,TGTGCCGGAAGAACAGGGATCTATGGCTACACCTTC,CAGRTGIYGYTF
TRBV12-3/TRBV12-4,13,-,TRBJ2-5,-,TGTGCCAGCAGTACTAGAGTCTTAGGGACCCAGTACTTC,CASSTRVLGTQYF
TRBV18,14,-,TRBJ2-1,-,TGTGCCAGCTCACCTAGTGGCTCCTACAATGAGCAGTTCTTC,CASSPSGSYNEQFF
TRBV4-3,14,few,TRBJ1-6,-,TGCGCCAGCAGCCCCGGACAGCGCAATTCACCCCTCCACTTT,CASSPGQRNSPLHF
TRBV6-5,14,once,TRBJ1-2,-,TGTGCCAGCAGCCTCAGGACCTCTAACTATGGCTACACCTTC,CASSLRTSNYGYTF
TRBV7-2,16,-,TRBJ1-1,-,TGTGCCAGCAGCTTCGCGGGTCTGACAGGTAACACTGAAGCTTTCTTT,CASSFAGLTGNTEAFF
TRBV14,13,-,TRBJ1-2,-,TGTGCCAGCAGCCAAGTCCAGTACGGGGGCTACACCTTC,CASSQVQYGGYTF
TRBV30,15,-,TRBJ2-7,-,TGTGCCTGGGGGGGTGGTGACGGGCGGTTTTACGAGCAGTACTTC,CAWGGGDGRFYEQYF
TRBV5-1,12,-,TRBJ1-1,-,TGCGCCAGCAGCCCCTACTTAACTGAAGCTTTCTTT,CASSPYLTEAFF
TRBV27,16,-,TRBJ2-7,-,TGTGCCAGCAGTTTTTCCGGGCTCGCCAACTCCTACGAGCAGTACTTC,CASSFSGLANSYEQYF
TRBV7-8,15,-,TRBJ2-2,-,TGTGCCAGCAGCTTAGTAGTGGGGTCGATCGGGGAGCTGTTTTTT,CASSLVVGSIGELFF
TRBV6-5,14,-,TRBJ1-1,TRBD1,TGTGCCAGCAGTTGGGGACAGGTCAGAACTGAAGCTTTCTTT,CASSWGQVRTEAFF
TRBV5-4,15,-,TRBJ1-1,-,TGTGCCAGCAGCTCCCCCTTTACAGGGAACACTGAAGCTTTCTTT,CASSSPFTGNTEAFF
TRBV6-2/TRBV6-3,16,many,TRBJ1-1,TRBD1,TGTGCCAGCAGTTATCCCGGGACAGGCGTTTTGACTGAAGCTTTCTTT,CASSYPGTGVLTEAFF
TRBV28,15,-,TRBJ1-1,TRBD1,TGTGCCAGCAGTTTGTGGACAGGGGGCTACACTGAAGCTTTCTTT,CASSLWTGGYTEAFF
TRBV6-5,13,once,TRBJ2-1,TRBD2,TGTGCCACCCTAGGACTAGCGGGTCGTGAGCAGTTCTTC,CATLGLAGREQFF
TRBV18,16,-,TRBJ1-3,-,TGTGCCAGCTCACCGTCAGAGGGGAGCTCTGGAAACACCATATATTTT,CASSPSEGSSGNTIYF
TRBV7-2,12,once,TRBJ2-7,-,TGTGCCAGCAGCCCCAGCTCCTACGAGCAGTACTTC,CASSPSSYEQYF
TRBV10-1,14,-,TRBJ2-5,-,TGCGCCAGCAGTGAGTCGGCGGGACAAGAGACCCAGTACTTC,CASSESAGQETQYF
TRBV20-1,11,-,TRBJ2-7,-,TGCAGTGCCCACGAATGGCACGGGCAGTACTTC,CSAHEWHGQYF
TRBV10-3,13,-,TRBJ1-1,-,TGTGCCATCAGCCGAGACCGGAACACTGAAGCTTTCTTT,CAISRDRNTEAFF
TRBV10-1,15,-,TRBJ2-1,TRBD2,TGCGCCAGCAGTCCCCGGGGAGGGGTTTACAATGAGCAGTTCTTC,CASSPRGGVYNEQFF
TRBV7-8,19,-,TRBJ1-2,-,TGTGCCAGCAGCTTAGATTCAGCGGCAGGTTTGGGAGCTAACTATGGCTACACCTTC,CASSLDSAAGLGANYGYTF
TRBV4-2,13,-,TRBJ1-2,-,TGTGCCAGCACCCGGACGGGTTCGCATGGCTACACCTTC,CASTRTGSHGYTF
TRBV5-1,14,-,TRBJ1-1,TRBD1,TGCGCCAGCAGCCCGGGACAGCCGAACACTGAAGCTTTCTTT,CASSPGQPNTEAFF
TRBV29-1,13,-,TRBJ2-7,-,TGCAGCGTTCTAGGGCTAGCCGGCTACGAGCAGTACTTC,CSVLGLAGYEQYF
TRBV6-5,15,once,TRBJ2-7,-,TGTGCCAGCAGACGAGAACCTAGTAGCTCCTACGAGCAGTACTTC,CASRREPSSSYEQYF
TRBV6-2/TRBV6-3,13,-,TRBJ2-7,-,TGTGCCAGCAGTTACAGTTTGGGGACAAGTGCATACTTC,CASSYSLGTSAYF
TRBV6-5,15,-,TRBJ1-2,-,TGTGCCAGCAGCTCGGTTGTGGGGGGGAACTATGGCTACACCTTC,CASSSVVGGNYGYTF
TRBV6-2/TRBV6-3,15,-,TRBJ2-5,TRBD1,TGTGCCAGCAGTTATCCCGGACAGGGCCAAGAGACCCAGTACTTC,CASSYPGQGQETQYF
TRBV4-3,18,-,TRBJ2-4,-,TGCGCCAGCAGCCAAGCCCCGGGGACGGGGATAGCCAAAAACATTCAGTACTTC,CASSQAPGTGIAKNIQYF
TRBV11-2,14,-,TRBJ2-7,TRBD1,TGTGCCAGCAGCTTAGGGACAGGAGCCTACGAGCAGTACTTC,CASSLGTGAYEQYF
TRBV15,18,-,TRBJ2-1,-,TGTGCCACCAGCAGAGATCATGGGTCCCACGGGGCCTACAATGAGCAGTTCTTC,CATSRDHGSHGAYNEQFF
TRBV7-8,15,-,TRBJ1-1,-,TGTGCCACTTCTCCTCGACGGTATATGAACACTGAAGCTTTCTTT,CATSPRRYMNTEAFF
TRBV5-6,13,-,TRBJ2-2,-,TGTGCCAGCAGCTCGGGGGACACCGGGGAGCTGTTTTTT,CASSSGDTGELFF
TRBV4-2,16,-,TRBJ2-3,TRBD2,TGTGCCAGCAGCTTTTCCGGGACTAGCGCAACAGATACGCAGTATTTT,CASSFSGTSATDTQYF
TRBV9,13,-,TRBJ1-1,-,TGTGCCAGCAGCGTAGCATTGAACACTGAAGCTTTCTTT,CASSVALNTEAFF
TRBV24-1,15,-,TRBJ2-1,TRBD2,TGTGCCACCAGTGACGGCGGGGGGAGAGTGGGCGAGCAGTTCTTC,CATSDGGGRVGEQFF
TRBV6-4,14,-,TRBJ1-5,TRBD1,TGTGCCAGCAGTGAACAGGGGATCAATCAGCCCCAGCATTTT,CASSEQGINQPQHF
TRBV6-6,14,-,TRBJ2-7,TRBD2,TGTGCCAGCAGTAAGACTAGCCCGGCGAACGAGCAGTACTTC,CASSKTSPANEQYF
TRBV11-2,13,few,TRBJ1-1,-,TGTGCCAGCAGTCTGGGGGCACGAGATGAAGCTTTCTTT,CASSLGARDEAFF
TRBV7-2,13,-,TRBJ2-7,TRBD1,TGTGCCAGCAGCTATGACAGGGCCTCCGAGCAGTACTTC,CASSYDRASEQYF
TRBV7-2,12,-,TRBJ2-3,-,TGTGCCAGCAGCTTTTCCACAGATACGCAGTATTTT,CASSFSTDTQYF
TRBV7-9,17,once,TRBJ1-2,-,TGTGCCAGCAGCTTAGAAGGGGCCATGACTTCCGCCTATGGCTACACCTTC,CASSLEGAMTSAYGYTF